This TCR beta chain was sequenced during a study of OX40 agonist ivuxolimab in advanced cancers. The data were produced by immunoSEQ multiplex PCR, yet TCRdb's version contains in-frame clones alone and is incomplete. Of roughly 48,000 clones in the sample, around 84% were seen once. Germline CDR1 is SGHNT and CDR2 is YYREEE (reference sequence). This CDR3 spans 14 amino acids. The V end lost 5 bases, the J end lost 2 bases, and 14 bases lay between the germline ends. The chain has TRBV5-4 and TRBJ2-7, with D perhaps being TRBD1 or TRBD2 (5 bases each). The TCR originated in an adult with an advanced solid tumor such as melanoma, head and neck, liver or kidney cancer. Sequencing was performed on CD4+ or CD8+ T cells sorted from blood, taken in a trial of the OX40 agonist ivuxolimab. CDR3 DNA sequence: TGTGCCAGCAGGCCCCGGGACCAACCCTACGAGCAGTACTTC. Protein sequence: CASRPRDQPYEQYF.